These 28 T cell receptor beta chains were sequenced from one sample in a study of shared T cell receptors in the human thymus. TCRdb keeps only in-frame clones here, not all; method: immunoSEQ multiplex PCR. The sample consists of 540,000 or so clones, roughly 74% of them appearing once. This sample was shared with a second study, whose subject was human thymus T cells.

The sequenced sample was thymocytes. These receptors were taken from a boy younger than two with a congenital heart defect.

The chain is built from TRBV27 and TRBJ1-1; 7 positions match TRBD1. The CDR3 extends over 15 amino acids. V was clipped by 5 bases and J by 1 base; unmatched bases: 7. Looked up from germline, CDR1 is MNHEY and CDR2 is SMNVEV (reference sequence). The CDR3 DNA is TGTGCCAGCAGTCCCCCCCGGACAGGGAACACTGAAGCTTTCTTT. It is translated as CASSPPRTGNTEAFF.

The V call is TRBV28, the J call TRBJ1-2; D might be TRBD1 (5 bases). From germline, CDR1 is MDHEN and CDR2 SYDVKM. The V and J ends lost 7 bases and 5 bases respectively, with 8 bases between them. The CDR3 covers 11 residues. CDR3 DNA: TGTGCCAGCAACAAGGGGTATGGCTACACCTTC. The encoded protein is CASNKGYGYTF.

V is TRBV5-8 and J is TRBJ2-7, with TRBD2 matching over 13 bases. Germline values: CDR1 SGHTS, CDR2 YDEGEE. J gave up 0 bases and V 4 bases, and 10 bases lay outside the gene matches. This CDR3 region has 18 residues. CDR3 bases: TGTGCCAGCAGCGCACCGACTAGCGGGGGGAACAGCTCCTACGAGCAGTACTTC. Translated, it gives CASSAPTSGGNSSYEQYF.

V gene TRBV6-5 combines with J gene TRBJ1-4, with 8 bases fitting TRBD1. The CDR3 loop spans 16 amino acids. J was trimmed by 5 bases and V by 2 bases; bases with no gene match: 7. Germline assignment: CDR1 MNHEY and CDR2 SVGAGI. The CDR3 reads CASSYRAGGQNEKLFF. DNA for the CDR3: TGTGCCAGCAGTTACCGGGCAGGGGGCCAGAATGAAAAACTGTTTTTT.

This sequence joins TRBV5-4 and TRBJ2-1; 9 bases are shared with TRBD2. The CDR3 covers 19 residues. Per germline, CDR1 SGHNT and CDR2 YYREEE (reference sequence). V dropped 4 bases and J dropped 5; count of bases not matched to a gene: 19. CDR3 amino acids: CASSGWDLREGLSHNEQFF. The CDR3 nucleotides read TGTGCCAGCAGCGGCTGGGACCTGCGGGAGGGATTAAGCCACAATGAGCAGTTCTTC.

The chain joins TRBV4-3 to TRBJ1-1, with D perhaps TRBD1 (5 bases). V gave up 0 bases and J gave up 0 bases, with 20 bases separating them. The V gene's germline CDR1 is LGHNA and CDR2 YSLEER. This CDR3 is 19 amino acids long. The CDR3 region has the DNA TGCGCCAGCAGCCAAGAATATCGCCCGAGAAAGGGGATGAACACTGAAGCTTTCTTT. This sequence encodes CASSQEYRPRKGMNTEAFF.

The CDR3 region is CASSGLPETQYF. Written as DNA, the CDR3 is TGTGCCAGCAGCGGGTTGCCGGAGACCCAGTACTTC. The V and J genes are TRBV2 and TRBJ2-5; no clear D. V lost 6 bases and J 5 bases, leaving 10 bases between the germline ends. The CDR3 is made up of 12 amino acids. CDR1 is SNHLY, CDR2 FYNNEI, per germline.

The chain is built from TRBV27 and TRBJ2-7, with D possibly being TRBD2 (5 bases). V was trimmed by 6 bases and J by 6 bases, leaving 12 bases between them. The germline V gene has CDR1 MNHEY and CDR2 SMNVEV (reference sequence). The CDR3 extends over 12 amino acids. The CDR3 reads CASSPPAGEQYF. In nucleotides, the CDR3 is TGTGCCAGCAGCCCCCCCGCGGGCGAGCAGTACTTC.

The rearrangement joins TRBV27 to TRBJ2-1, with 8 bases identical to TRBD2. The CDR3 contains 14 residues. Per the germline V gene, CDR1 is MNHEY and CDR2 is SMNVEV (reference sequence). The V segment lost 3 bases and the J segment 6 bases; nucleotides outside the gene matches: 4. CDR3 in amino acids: CASSLGGRFNEQFF. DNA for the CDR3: TGTGCCAGCAGTTTGGGCGGGAGGTTCAATGAGCAGTTCTTC.

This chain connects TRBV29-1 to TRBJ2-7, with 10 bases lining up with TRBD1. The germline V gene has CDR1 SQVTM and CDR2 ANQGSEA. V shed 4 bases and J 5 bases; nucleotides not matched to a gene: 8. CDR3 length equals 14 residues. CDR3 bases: TGCAGCGTTGGAGACAGGGGGCGCGAGGACGAGCAGTACTTC. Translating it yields CSVGDRGREDEQYF.

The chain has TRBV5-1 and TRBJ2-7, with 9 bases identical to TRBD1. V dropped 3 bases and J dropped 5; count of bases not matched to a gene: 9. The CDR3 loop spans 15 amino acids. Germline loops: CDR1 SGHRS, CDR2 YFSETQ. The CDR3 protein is CASSSRDRVYHEQYF. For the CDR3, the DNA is TGCGCCAGCAGCTCCCGGGACAGGGTCTATCACGAGCAGTACTTC.

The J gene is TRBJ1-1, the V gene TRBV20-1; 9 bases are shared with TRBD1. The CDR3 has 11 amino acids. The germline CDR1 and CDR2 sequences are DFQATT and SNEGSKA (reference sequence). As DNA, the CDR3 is TGCAGCGGGACAGGGAAGACTGAAGCTTTCTTT. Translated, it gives CSGTGKTEAFF.

The CDR3 DNA sequence: TGTGCCAGCAGTGGGGGTGGGGAGGGCCCCCAAGAGACCCAGTACTTC. Its protein is CASSGGGEGPQETQYF. This chain joins TRBV2 and TRBJ2-5; 7 nucleotides align to TRBD2. The CDR3 consists of 16 residues. V lost 4 bases and J lost 1; bases outside the gene matches: 9. Germline V lookup: CDR1 SNHLY, CDR2 FYNNEI.

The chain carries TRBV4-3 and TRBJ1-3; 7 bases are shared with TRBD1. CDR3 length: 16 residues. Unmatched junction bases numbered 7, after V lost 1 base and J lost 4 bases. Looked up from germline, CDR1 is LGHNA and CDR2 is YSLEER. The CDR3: CASSQGQGTSGNTIYF. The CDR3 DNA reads TGCGCCAGCAGCCAAGGACAGGGAACCTCCGGAAACACCATATATTTT.

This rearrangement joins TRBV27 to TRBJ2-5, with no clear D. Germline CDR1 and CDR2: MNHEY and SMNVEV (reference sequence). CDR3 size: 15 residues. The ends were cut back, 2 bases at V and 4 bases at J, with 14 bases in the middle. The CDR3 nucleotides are TGTGCCAGCAGTTTAAGCAGAGGTGGTGGAGAGACCCAGTACTTC. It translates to CASSLSRGGGETQYF.

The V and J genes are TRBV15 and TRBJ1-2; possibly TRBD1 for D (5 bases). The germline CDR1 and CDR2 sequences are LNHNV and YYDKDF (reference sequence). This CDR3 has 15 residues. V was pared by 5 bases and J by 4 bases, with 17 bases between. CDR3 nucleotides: TGTGCCACCAGCCAGGACACCAACCCCTTCTATGGCTACACCTTC. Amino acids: CATSQDTNPFYGYTF.

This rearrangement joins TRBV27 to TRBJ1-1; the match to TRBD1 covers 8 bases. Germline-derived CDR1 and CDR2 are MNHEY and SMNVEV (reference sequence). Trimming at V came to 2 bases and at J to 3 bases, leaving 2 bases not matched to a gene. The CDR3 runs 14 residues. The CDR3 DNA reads TGTGCCAGCAGTTTAGGGACAGGCTACACTGAAGCTTTCTTT. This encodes CASSLGTGYTEAFF.

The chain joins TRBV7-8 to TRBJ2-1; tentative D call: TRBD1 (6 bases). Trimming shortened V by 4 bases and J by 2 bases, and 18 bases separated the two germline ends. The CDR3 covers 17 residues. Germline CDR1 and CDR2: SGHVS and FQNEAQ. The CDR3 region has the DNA TGTGCCAGCAGCTCCTCGACAGGTGCAAGGCCCTACAATGAGCAGTTCTTC. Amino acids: CASSSSTGARPYNEQFF.

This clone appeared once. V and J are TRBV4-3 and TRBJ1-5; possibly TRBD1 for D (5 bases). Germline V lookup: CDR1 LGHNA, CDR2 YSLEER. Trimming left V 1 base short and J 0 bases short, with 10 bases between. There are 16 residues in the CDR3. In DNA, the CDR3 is TGCGCCAGCAGCCAAGGAGGGGAGGGTAGCAATCAGCCCCAGCATTTT. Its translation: CASSQGGEGSNQPQHF.

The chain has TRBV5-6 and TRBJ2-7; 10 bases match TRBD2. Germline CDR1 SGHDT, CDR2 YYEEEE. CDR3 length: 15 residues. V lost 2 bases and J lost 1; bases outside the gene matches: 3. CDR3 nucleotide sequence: TGTGCCAGCAGCTTCAGCGGGAGGGCATCCTACGAGCAGTACTTC. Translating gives CASSFSGRASYEQYF.

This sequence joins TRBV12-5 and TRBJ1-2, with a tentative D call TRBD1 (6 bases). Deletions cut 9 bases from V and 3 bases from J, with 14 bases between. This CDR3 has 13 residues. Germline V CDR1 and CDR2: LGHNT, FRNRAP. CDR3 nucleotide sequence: TGTGCTAGCGGGGGGGGGCTCGACTATGGCTACACCTTC. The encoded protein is CASGGGLDYGYTF. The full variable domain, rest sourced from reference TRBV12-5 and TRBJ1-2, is DARVTQTPRHKVTEMGQEVTMRCQPILGHNTVFWYRQTMMQGLELLAYFRNRAPLDDSGMPKDRFSAEMPDATLATLKIQPSEPRDSAVYFCASGGGLDYGYTFGSGTRLTVV.

The chain's CDR3 is CASSASGAGQGGWEQYF. CDR3 DNA sequence: TGTGCCAGCAGCGCCAGCGGGGCGGGACAGGGGGGTTGGGAGCAGTACTTC. The chain carries TRBV7-2 and TRBJ2-7; 11 positions match TRBD1. CDR1 is SGHTA and CDR2 is FQGNSA in the germline V gene. V was pared by 5 bases and J by 7 bases, with 16 bases of the junction left unmatched. The CDR3 runs 17 residues. Full variable domain (missing parts from reference TRBV7-2 and TRBJ2-7): GAGVSQSPSNKVTEKGKDVELRCDPISGHTALYWYRQSLGQGLEFLIYFQGNSAPDKSGLPSDRFSAERTGGSVSTLTIQRTQQEDSAVYLCASSASGAGQGGWEQYFGPGTRLTVT.

The CDR3 protein is CASQTGGQLNQPQHF. In DNA form, the CDR3 reads TGTGCCAGCCAAACCGGAGGCCAACTAAATCAGCCCCAGCATTTT. This sequence joins TRBV6-5 and TRBJ1-5; D uncertain. Trimming took off 8 bases at V and 4 bases at J, with 18 bases between the two ends. This CDR3 has 15 amino acids. CDR1 MNHEY and CDR2 SVGAGI come from the germline V gene.

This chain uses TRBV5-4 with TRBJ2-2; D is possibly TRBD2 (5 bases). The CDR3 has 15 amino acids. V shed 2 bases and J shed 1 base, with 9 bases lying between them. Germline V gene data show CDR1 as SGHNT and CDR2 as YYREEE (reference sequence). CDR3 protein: CASSFFRGNTGELFF. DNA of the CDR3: TGTGCCAGCAGCTTTTTTCGGGGGAACACCGGGGAGCTGTTTTTT.

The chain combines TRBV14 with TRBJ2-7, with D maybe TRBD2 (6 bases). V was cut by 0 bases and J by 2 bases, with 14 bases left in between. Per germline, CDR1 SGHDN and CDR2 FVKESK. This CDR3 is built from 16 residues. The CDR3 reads CASSQEEGRSAYEQYF. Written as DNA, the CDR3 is TGTGCCAGCAGCCAAGAAGAGGGGAGGTCGGCCTACGAGCAGTACTTC.

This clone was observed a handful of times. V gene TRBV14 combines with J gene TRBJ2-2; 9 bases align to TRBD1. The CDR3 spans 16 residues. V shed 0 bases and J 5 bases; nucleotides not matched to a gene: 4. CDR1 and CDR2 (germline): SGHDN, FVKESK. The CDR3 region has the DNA TGTGCCAGCAGCCAAGATCCGGACAGGGGTACCGGGGAGCTGTTTTTT. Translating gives CASSQDPDRGTGELFF.

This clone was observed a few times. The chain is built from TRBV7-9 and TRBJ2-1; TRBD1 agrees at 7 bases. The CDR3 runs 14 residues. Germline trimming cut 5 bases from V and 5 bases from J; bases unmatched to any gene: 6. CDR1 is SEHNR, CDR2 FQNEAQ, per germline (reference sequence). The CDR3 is CASSPTGIDNEQFF. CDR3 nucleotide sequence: TGTGCCAGCAGCCCGACAGGGATCGACAATGAGCAGTTCTTC.

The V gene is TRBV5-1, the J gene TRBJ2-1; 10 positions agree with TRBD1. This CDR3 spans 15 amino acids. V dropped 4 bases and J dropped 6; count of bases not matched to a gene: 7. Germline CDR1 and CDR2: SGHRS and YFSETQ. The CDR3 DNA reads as TGCGCCAGCAGCCCCGGGACAGGGGTGTTCAATGAGCAGTTCTTC. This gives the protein CASSPGTGVFNEQFF.